The clone carrying this T cell receptor (beta chain) came up a few times. The same CDR3 also results from other DNA sequences found in this sample. The length of the CDR3 is 16 residues. The germline gives CDR1 KGHSH, CDR2 LQKENI. With 3 bases clipped from V and 4 bases from J, the junction kept 8 bases outside the gene matches. These data are taken from a study of blood T cell repertoires in COVID-19. Across the whole study: The United States, Italy and Spain provided the acute and convalescent COVID-19 samples.

Authors' data handling: Estimates of nucleated cell counts were drawn from the amplification of reference gene primers. The method was immunoSEQ multiplex PCR; TCRdb's version includes in-frame clones alone and lacks a portion of them. For V, J and clone size, that table is used; D and trimming come from the DNA. The sample holds 300,000 to 350,000 clones, 80% to 90% seen once. This sequence originates from a man between 25 and 39 years old with COVID-19, enrolled during active disease. The sequenced sample consisted of peripheral blood. The genes are TRBV18 and TRBJ2-7, with 11 positions matching TRBD2. CDR3 region: CASSPGLAGGPYEQYF. CDR3 sequence (DNA): TGTGCCAGCTCACCGGGGCTAGCGGGAGGTCCTTACGAGCAGTACTTC.